Below are 25 T cell receptor beta chains sequenced from a single sample in a study of CD8 T cells in Susac syndrome. Reverse transcription of roughly 0.5 to 1 ug RNA was carried out with random hexamers. Via MiXCR, TCRdb re-called the immunoSEQ multiplex PCR reads, giving one row per CDR3 protein. The repertoire includes 300,000 or so distinct CDR3 sequences, roughly 94% of them detected once, and roughly 0.059% sits in the top ten. The specimen was CD4+ T cells from PBMCs. These receptors were collected from a human donor with multiple sclerosis.

V gene TRBV5-1 combines with J gene TRBJ2-3; D remains unclear. The CDR3 runs to 16 residues. V shed 2 bases and J shed 3 bases, with 16 bases lying between them. Germline CDR1 reads SGHRS; CDR2 reads YFSETQ. CDR3 nucleotide sequence: TGCGCCAGCAGCTTTGGGCCGTCGGACGTGACAGATACGCAGTATTTT. It yields the protein CASSFGPSDVTDTQYF.

The sample holds one count of this clonotype. This chain uses TRBV3-1 with TRBJ2-7; D not resolved. V was cut by 1 base and J by 3 bases, with 16 bases left in between. This CDR3 contains 16 residues. Per germline, CDR1 LGHDT and CDR2 YNNKEL (reference sequence). This CDR3 reads CASSQVATVAYYEQYF. CDR3 DNA sequence: TGTGCCAGCAGCCAAGTGGCAACGGTAGCCTACTACGAGCAGTACTTC.

The V call is TRBV6-5, the J call TRBJ1-1, with TRBD1 as a possible D gene (5 bases). Germline CDR1 reads MNHEY; CDR2 reads SVGAGI. V lost 6 bases to trimming and J lost 11 bases, with 16 bases between them. CDR3 size: 12 residues. CDR3 nucleotide sequence: TGTGCCAGCAGAAGTCACTTTTGGGGGGCTTTCTTT. Protein product: CASRSHFWGAFF.

The rearrangement joins TRBV19 to TRBJ2-5, with D unclear. This CDR3 has 14 residues. The V and J ends lost 5 bases and 7 bases respectively, with 17 bases between them. The germline V gene has CDR1 LNHDA and CDR2 SQIVND (reference sequence). The CDR3 nucleotides are TGTGCCAGTAGTCCCCAGTGGGGTGCCAGGACCCAGTACTTC. It specifies CASSPQWGARTQYF.

The chain joins TRBV5-1 to TRBJ1-6, with 8 bases matching TRBD1. The J segment lost 1 base and the V segment lost 0 bases, leaving 0 bases of the junction unmatched. The CDR3 is 16 residues long. CDR1 SGHRS and CDR2 YFSETQ come from the germline V gene. CDR3 in amino acids: CASSLGTGSYNSPLHF. Written as DNA, the CDR3 is TGCGCCAGCAGCTTGGGGACAGGGTCCTATAATTCACCCCTCCACTTT.

The V gene is TRBV7-9, the J gene TRBJ1-2; a weak D match, TRBD1 (5 bases). This CDR3 is built from 17 residues. Germline-derived CDR1 and CDR2 are SEHNR and FQNEAQ (reference sequence). V was trimmed by 2 bases and J by 0 bases, leaving 16 bases between them. CDR3 nucleotide sequence: TGTGCCAGCAGCTTAAGTTTGGGCAGGGAAGCTAACTATGGCTACACCTTC. This sequence encodes CASSLSLGREANYGYTF.

A few counts support this clonotype. The chain joins TRBV30 to TRBJ2-7, with 13 bases that match TRBD2. The CDR3 is made up of 15 amino acids. CDR1 is GTSNPN and CDR2 is SVGIG in the germline V gene (reference sequence). Here the CDR3 DNA reads TGTGCTTTGGGACTAGCGGGACCAGGGCGCTACGAGCAGTACTTC. It specifies CALGLAGPGRYEQYF.

The rearrangement joins TRBV27 to TRBJ2-1; 8 bases align to TRBD1. Germline-derived CDR1 and CDR2 are MNHEY and SMNVEV (reference sequence). V trimming: 8 bases; J trimming: 3 bases; junction bases outside the gene matches: 12. The CDR3 is 16 amino acids. The DNA of the CDR3 is TGTGCCAGCGTGCCGAGGACAGGGAGTAACTACAATGAGCAGTTCTTC. Amino acid sequence: CASVPRTGSNYNEQFF.

The V call is TRBV9, the J call TRBJ2-3; tentative D call: TRBD1 (5 bases). This CDR3 is 18 amino acids long. V was pared by 0 bases and J by 2 bases, with 19 bases between. Per the germline V gene, CDR1 is SGDLS and CDR2 is YYNGEE. In DNA form, the CDR3 reads TGTGCCAGCAGCGTAGGGGCCGTCGTCGACAGCTACACAGATACGCAGTATTTT. Amino acids: CASSVGAVVDSYTDTQYF.

V and J are TRBV5-1 and TRBJ1-1, with D tentatively TRBD1 (6 bases). The V gene's germline CDR1 is SGHRS and CDR2 YFSETQ. Trimming pared 0 bases from V and 0 bases from J, leaving 12 bases between. The CDR3 contains 16 residues. CDR3: CASSLDPGAMNTEAFF. CDR3 bases: TGCGCCAGCAGCTTGGATCCGGGGGCCATGAACACTGAAGCTTTCTTT.

V gene TRBV19 combines with J gene TRBJ1-1; 8 bases fit TRBD1. The V and J ends lost 3 bases and 6 bases, in that order; junction bases with no gene match: 9. This CDR3 is built from 15 residues. In germline, CDR1 is LNHDA, CDR2 SQIVND (reference sequence). The CDR3 sequence: CASSIHRGFTPEAFF. CDR3 in DNA: TGTGCCAGTAGTATCCACAGGGGGTTTACTCCTGAAGCTTTCTTT.

The V gene is TRBV12-3 or TRBV12-4, the J gene TRBJ2-7, with 8 bases lining up with TRBD1. The V and J ends lost 3 bases and 1 base, in that order; junction bases with no gene match: 2. The CDR3 extends over 14 amino acids. CDR3 sequence (DNA): TGTGCCAGCAGTTTGAGGACAGGGTCCTACGAGCAGTACTTC. It codes for CASSLRTGSYEQYF.

V gene TRBV2 combines with J gene TRBJ1-1; D is uncertain. Trimming removed 3 bases from V and 1 base from J, with 9 bases in between. Germline V gives CDR1 SNHLY, CDR2 FYNNEI. The CDR3 covers 14 residues. Here the CDR3 reads CASSDIGSNTEAFF. In DNA form, the CDR3 reads TGTGCCAGCAGTGATATAGGGTCGAACACTGAAGCTTTCTTT.

The chain joins TRBV5-1 to TRBJ2-3; 7 bases match TRBD2. The length of the CDR3 is 15 residues. The J segment lost 5 bases and the V segment lost 5 bases, leaving 11 bases of the junction unmatched. Germline CDR1 and CDR2: SGHRS and YFSETQ. Written as DNA, the CDR3 is TGCGCCAGCAGGCTCAGCGGGACCACGGGAGATACGCAGTATTTT. The encoded protein is CASRLSGTTGDTQYF.

J is TRBJ2-3 and V is TRBV28; weak D call: TRBD2 (6 bases). V was cut by 4 bases and J by 8 bases, with 13 bases left in between. In germline, CDR1 is MDHEN, CDR2 SYDVKM. The CDR3 runs to 13 residues. For the CDR3, the DNA is TGTGCCAGCAGTTCCCTCTTGCGGGGTACGCAGTATTTT. Translation gives CASSSLLRGTQYF.

V gene TRBV5-6 combines with J gene TRBJ2-5, with D possibly TRBD1 on 7 matching bases. This CDR3 spans 16 amino acids. Germline V gene data show CDR1 as SGHDT and CDR2 as YYEEEE. Trimming stripped 4 bases from V and 9 bases from J, with 25 bases between. CDR3 nucleotide sequence: TGTGCCAGCAGCGTGGGGGCGGGACAGCCAGAGCGGTCCCAGTACTTC. Protein sequence: CASSVGAGQPERSQYF.

The rearrangement joins TRBV9 to TRBJ2-1; D is unclear. The CDR3 sequence is 14 residues long. Germline CDR1 is SGDLS and CDR2 is YYNGEE. V lost 4 bases to trimming and J lost 7 bases, with 15 bases between them. As DNA, the CDR3 is TGTGCCAGCAGCCCACGTTTCGAGGTTAATGAGCAGTTCTTC. It translates to CASSPRFEVNEQFF.

The chain links TRBV5-4 to TRBJ2-7, with TRBD2 as a possible D gene (6 bases). Germline CDR1 and CDR2: SGHNT and YYREEE (reference sequence). The CDR3 is 13 residues long. V was trimmed by 4 bases and J by 6 bases, leaving 14 bases between them. CDR3 loop: CASSAGREVEQYF. The CDR3 DNA sequence: TGTGCCAGCAGCGCGGGCAGGGAGGTCGAGCAGTACTTC.

V gene TRBV7-8 combines with J gene TRBJ2-2; D unclear. Germline-derived CDR1 and CDR2 are SGHVS and FQNEAQ. This CDR3 spans 16 amino acids. The V end was cut by 5 bases, the J end by 4 bases, with 17 bases between. DNA of the CDR3: TGTGCCAGCAGCCTGACCAGCGCTCGGAGCACCGGGGAGCTGTTTTTT. Amino acid sequence: CASSLTSARSTGELFF.

The chain combines TRBV30 with TRBJ2-7; TRBD1 matches 8 bases. This CDR3 comprises 14 residues. CDR1 and CDR2 (germline): GTSNPN, SVGIG (reference sequence). V shed 3 bases and J 5 bases; nucleotides not matched to a gene: 9. The CDR3 nucleotides are TGTGCCTGGAGCCGGGACAGGCTCGGCCACGAGCAGTACTTC. The encoded protein is CAWSRDRLGHEQYF.

V gene TRBV29-1 combines with J gene TRBJ2-7; 8 bases fit TRBD1. Unmatched junction bases numbered 12, after V lost 5 bases and J lost 12 bases. This CDR3 spans 12 amino acids. Germline-derived CDR1 and CDR2 are SQVTM and ANQGSEA. CDR3 in amino acids: CSVKIGQGNGYF. The CDR3 bases are TGCAGCGTTAAAATCGGACAGGGAAATGGGTACTTC.

This chain links TRBV5-6 with TRBJ2-1; 8 bases are shared with TRBD2. Germline CDR1 and CDR2: SGHDT and YYEEEE. CDR3 length: 15 residues. The V segment lost 6 bases and the J segment 2 bases; nucleotides outside the gene matches: 7. The CDR3 protein is CASNLGGGPYNEQFF. Here the CDR3 DNA reads TGTGCCAGCAACCTCGGGGGGGGCCCCTACAATGAGCAGTTCTTC. The full variable domain, completed using reference TRBV5-6 and TRBJ2-1, is DAGVTQSPTHLIKTRGQQVTLRCSPKSGHDTVSWYQQALGQGPQFIFQYYEEEERQRGNFPDRFSGHQFPNYSSELNVNALLLGDSALYLCASNLGGGPYNEQFFGPGTRLTVL.

The genes are TRBV9 and TRBJ2-3; tentatively, D is TRBD1 (6 bases). The CDR3 is 15 residues long. V was cut by 0 bases and J by 4 bases, with 12 bases left in between. Germline V gene lookup returns CDR1 SGDLS and CDR2 YYNGEE. This chain's CDR3 is CASSVGVGGADTQYF. For the CDR3, the DNA is TGTGCCAGCAGCGTAGGTGTAGGGGGAGCAGATACGCAGTATTTT.

This clonotype was observed once. The J gene is TRBJ2-6, the V gene TRBV29-1; the D is unclear. This CDR3 has 13 amino acids. The V end was cut by 7 bases, the J end by 0 bases, with 7 bases between. Germline V CDR1 and CDR2: SQVTM, ANQGSEA. The DNA of the CDR3 is TGCAGCGCTTTCCCCTCTGGGGCCAACGTCCTGACTTTC. Its protein is CSAFPSGANVLTF.

The chain uses TRBV29-1 and TRBJ1-1; 8 positions agree with TRBD1. Germline assignment: CDR1 SQVTM and CDR2 ANQGSEA. This CDR3 contains 14 residues. V dropped 7 bases and J dropped 1; count of bases not matched to a gene: 8. CDR3 region: CSARDRPPNTEAFF. CDR3 DNA sequence: TGCAGCGCACGGGACAGGCCTCCGAACACTGAAGCTTTCTTT. The full variable domain, completed using reference TRBV29-1 and TRBJ1-1, is SAVISQKPSRDICQRGTSLTIQCQVDSQVTMMFWYRQQPGQSLTLIATANQGSEATYESGFVIDKFPISRPNLTFSTLTVSNMSPEDSSIYLCSARDRPPNTEAFFGQGTRLTVV.